Reported below is one TCR beta chain. Its target is not known. The CDR3 extends over 13 amino acids. Germline CDR1 and CDR2: LGHNT and FRNRAP. Trimming shortened V by 5 bases and J by 2 bases, and 10 bases separated the two germline ends. Reverse transcription of roughly 0.45 to 1 ug RNA used random hexamers. The method of amplification for TCR beta CDR3 was immunoSEQ multiplex PCR, covering 54 Vbeta and 13 Jbeta. Each CDR3 protein is one row after TCRdb ran MiXCR on the immunoSEQ multiplex PCR reads. In the table there are nearly 200,000 distinct CDR3 sequences, 90% to 95% of which are singletons. The entry originates in a study of CD8 T cells in Susac syndrome. General observations from the study: As acknowledged by the study, its TCR sequencing and HLA analysis included a relatively small number of individuals.

This receptor was identified in a human donor with multiple sclerosis. The chain combines TRBV12-5 with TRBJ2-7, with D tentatively TRBD1 (6 bases). Sequencing was done on a sample of CD4+ T cells from PBMCs. CDR3 coding DNA: TGTGCTAGTGGTGGGTCAGGGGCCTACGAGCAGTACTTC. Translated, it gives CASGGSGAYEQYF.